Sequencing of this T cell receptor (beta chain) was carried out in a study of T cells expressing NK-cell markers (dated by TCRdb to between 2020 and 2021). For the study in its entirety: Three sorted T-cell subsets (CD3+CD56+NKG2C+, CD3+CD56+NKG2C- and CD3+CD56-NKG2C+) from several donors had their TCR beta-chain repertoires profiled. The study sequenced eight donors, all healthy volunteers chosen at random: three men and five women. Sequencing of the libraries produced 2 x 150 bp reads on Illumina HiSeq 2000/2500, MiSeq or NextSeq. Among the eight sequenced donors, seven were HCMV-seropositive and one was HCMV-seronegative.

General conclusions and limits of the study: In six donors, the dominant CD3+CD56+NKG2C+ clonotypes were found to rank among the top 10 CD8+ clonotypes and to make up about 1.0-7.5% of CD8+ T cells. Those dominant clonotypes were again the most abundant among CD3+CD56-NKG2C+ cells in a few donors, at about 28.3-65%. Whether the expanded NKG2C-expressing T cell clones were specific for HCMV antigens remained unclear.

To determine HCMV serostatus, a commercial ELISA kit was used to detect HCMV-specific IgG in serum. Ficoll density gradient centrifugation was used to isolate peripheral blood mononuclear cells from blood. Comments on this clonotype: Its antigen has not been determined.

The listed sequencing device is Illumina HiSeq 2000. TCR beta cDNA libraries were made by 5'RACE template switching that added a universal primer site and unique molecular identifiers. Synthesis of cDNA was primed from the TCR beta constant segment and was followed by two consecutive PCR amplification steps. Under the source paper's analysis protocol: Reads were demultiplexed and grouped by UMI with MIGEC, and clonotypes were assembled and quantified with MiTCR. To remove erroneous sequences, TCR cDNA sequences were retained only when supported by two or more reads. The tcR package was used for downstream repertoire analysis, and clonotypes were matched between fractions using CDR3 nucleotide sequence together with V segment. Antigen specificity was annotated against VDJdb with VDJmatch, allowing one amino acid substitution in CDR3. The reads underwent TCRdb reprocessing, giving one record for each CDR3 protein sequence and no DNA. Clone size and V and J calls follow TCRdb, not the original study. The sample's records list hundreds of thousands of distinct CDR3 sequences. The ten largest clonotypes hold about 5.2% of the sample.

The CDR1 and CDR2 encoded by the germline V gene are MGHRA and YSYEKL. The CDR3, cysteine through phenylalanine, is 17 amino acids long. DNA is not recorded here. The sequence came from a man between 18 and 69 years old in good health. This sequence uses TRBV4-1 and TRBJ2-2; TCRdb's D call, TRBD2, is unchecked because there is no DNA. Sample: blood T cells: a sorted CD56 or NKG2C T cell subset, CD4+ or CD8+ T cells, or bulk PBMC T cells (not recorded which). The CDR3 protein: CASSQDFGGGRPGELFF.